These 12 T cell receptor beta chains originate from one sample sequenced in a study of T cell responses to AZD1222 COVID-19 vaccine. Profiled with immunoSEQ multiplex PCR; TCRdb holds only in-frame clones, not every one. The table records about 130,000 clones, more than 75% of them present only once. The sequenced sample was peripheral blood, obtained on day 0 of AZD1222 vaccination. Receptor source: an adult in good health.

There are a few counts of this clone. This chain connects TRBV5-1 to TRBJ1-2; D is perhaps TRBD1 (5 bases). This CDR3 is built from 14 residues. CDR1 and CDR2 (germline): SGHRS, YFSETQ. V shed 4 bases and J shed 2 bases, with 12 bases lying between them. The CDR3 is CASSPHGANYGYTF. As DNA, the CDR3 is TGCGCCAGCAGCCCGCACGGGGCCAACTATGGCTACACCTTC.

The chain joins TRBV28 to TRBJ1-3; D unresolved. The length of the CDR3 is 14 residues. In germline, CDR1 is MDHEN, CDR2 SYDVKM. V lost 2 bases to trimming and J lost 2 bases, with 7 bases between them. The CDR3 nucleotides read TGTGCCAGCAGTTTAAAGGTTCCTGGAAACACCATATATTTT. This encodes CASSLKVPGNTIYF.

J is TRBJ2-3 and V is TRBV2; D is tentatively TRBD1 or TRBD2 (6 bases each). This CDR3 is 15 amino acids long. V lost 4 bases and J lost 4, with 15 bases in between. Germline assignment: CDR1 SNHLY and CDR2 FYNNEI. CDR3 amino acids: CASSVGGRVADTQYF. CDR3 coding DNA: TGTGCCAGCAGTGTGGGGGGCAGGGTTGCAGATACGCAGTATTTT.

The chain employs TRBV11-1 and TRBJ2-7; a weak D match, TRBD1 (7 bases). Deletions cut 5 bases from V and 3 bases from J, with 17 bases between. The CDR3 contains 15 residues. Germline V gene lookup returns CDR1 SGHAT and CDR2 FQDESV (reference sequence). CDR3 sequence (DNA): TGTGCCAGCAGCATCAATGACAGGGAGGTCTACGAGCAGTACTTC. It is translated as CASSINDREVYEQYF. Full variable domain (outside the CDR3, taken from reference TRBV11-1 and TRBJ2-7): EAEVAQSPRYKITEKSQAVAFWCDPISGHATLYWYRQILGQGPELLVQFQDESVVDDSQLPKDRFSAERLKGVDSTLKIQPAELGDSAMYLCASSINDREVYEQYFGPGTRLTVT.

The chain uses TRBV10-3 and TRBJ1-5, with 12 bases that match TRBD1. The V gene's germline CDR1 is ENHRY and CDR2 SYGVKD. The CDR3 spans 16 residues. With V trimmed by 10 bases and J by 1 base, 8 bases remained unmatched. Written as DNA, the CDR3 is TGTGCCACCCGGGACAGGGGGCGCGCGAGCAATCAGCCCCAGCATTTT. This sequence encodes CATRDRGRASNQPQHF.

The chain uses TRBV3-1 (or the pseudogene TRBV3-2) and TRBJ1-5; 12 bases are a match to TRBD1. The CDR3 extends over 15 amino acids. Trimming removed 4 bases from V and 6 bases from J; junction bases left unmatched: 4. Per germline, CDR1 LGHDT and CDR2 YNNKEL (reference sequence). This chain's CDR3 is CASSLGQGAGQPQHF. The CDR3 DNA reads as TGTGCCAGCAGCCTGGGACAGGGGGCGGGTCAGCCCCAGCATTTT.

The chain recombines TRBV18 with TRBJ1-1, with 7 bases identical to TRBD1. The CDR3 has 16 amino acids. Germline CDR1 is KGHSH and CDR2 is LQKENI. V shed 2 bases, J shed 2 bases, and the junction held 8 bases outside the gene matches. CDR3: CASSPSPGTVNTEAFF. The CDR3 coding sequence is TGTGCCAGCTCACCAAGTCCCGGGACAGTCAACACTGAAGCTTTCTTT.

This rearrangement joins TRBV19 to TRBJ1-5; TRBD1 aligns across 10 bases. CDR1 and CDR2 from the germline V gene are LNHDA and SQIVND (reference sequence). CDR3 size: 19 residues. V shed 6 bases, J shed 2 bases, and the junction held 16 bases outside the gene matches. The CDR3 nucleotides are TGTGCCAGTAGAATTCAAACGGGACAGGGGATAGGAGGCAATCAGCCCCAGCATTTT. It is translated as CASRIQTGQGIGGNQPQHF.

The chain employs TRBV4-1 and TRBJ1-2; maybe TRBD1 (5 bases). V lost 0 bases and J 7 bases, leaving 15 bases between the germline ends. CDR3 length: 15 residues. Germline V gene sequence: CDR1 MGHRA, CDR2 YSYEKL. CDR3 sequence reads: CASSQDRAPGGGYTF. The CDR3 nucleotides read TGCGCCAGCAGCCAAGATCGGGCTCCCGGGGGTGGCTACACCTTC.

The chain combines TRBV30 with TRBJ1-5; no reliable D call. The CDR3 length is 13 residues. The V gene lost 4 bases and the J gene lost 0 bases, with 7 bases spanning the gap. The germline gives CDR1 GTSNPN, CDR2 SVGIG (reference sequence). CDR3 nucleotide sequence: TGTGCCTGGAACAGATATAGCAATCAGCCCCAGCATTTT. Translated: CAWNRYSNQPQHF.

The V and J genes are TRBV18 and TRBJ2-2; 11 bases are shared with TRBD2. With V trimmed by 3 bases and J by 4 bases, 10 bases remained unmatched. There are 18 residues in the CDR3. Germline CDR1 KGHSH, CDR2 LQKENI. CDR3 sequence reads: CASSPFSTSGARTGELFF. CDR3 in DNA: TGTGCCAGCTCACCTTTCTCGACTAGCGGGGCACGCACCGGGGAGCTGTTTTTT.

V is TRBV7-8 and J is TRBJ2-2; D is ambiguous. The CDR3 consists of 16 residues. The V gene lost 6 bases and the J gene lost 0 bases, with 14 bases spanning the gap. Germline V CDR1 and CDR2: SGHVS, FQNEAQ. The CDR3 protein is CASSPGPKPNTGELFF. For the CDR3, the DNA is TGTGCCAGCAGTCCCGGGCCTAAACCGAACACCGGGGAGCTGTTTTTT.